The clone carrying this T cell receptor (beta chain) was observed a few times. As the sequencing template, cDNA was produced by extracting RNA and reverse transcribing it. Sequenced by immunoSEQ multiplex PCR; TCRdb stores in-frame clones only, minus some. Found here are 150,000 or so clones, more than 45% of them singletons; the top ten hold over 5.5%. The data belong to a study of CD8+ T cells in alopecia areata. This TCR derives from a human donor with alopecia areata. Sequencing input: CD4+ T cells sorted from blood.

The CDR3 reads CASSTSGSGRNEQFF. The CDR3 bases are TGCGCCAGCAGTACTAGCGGGAGTGGGCGCAATGAGCAGTTCTTC. The chain is built from TRBV4-1 and TRBJ2-1; 11 nucleotides align to TRBD2. Germline CDR1 reads MGHRA; CDR2 reads YSYEKL. The CDR3 loop spans 15 amino acids. With V trimmed by 6 bases and J by 6 bases, 7 bases remained unmatched.